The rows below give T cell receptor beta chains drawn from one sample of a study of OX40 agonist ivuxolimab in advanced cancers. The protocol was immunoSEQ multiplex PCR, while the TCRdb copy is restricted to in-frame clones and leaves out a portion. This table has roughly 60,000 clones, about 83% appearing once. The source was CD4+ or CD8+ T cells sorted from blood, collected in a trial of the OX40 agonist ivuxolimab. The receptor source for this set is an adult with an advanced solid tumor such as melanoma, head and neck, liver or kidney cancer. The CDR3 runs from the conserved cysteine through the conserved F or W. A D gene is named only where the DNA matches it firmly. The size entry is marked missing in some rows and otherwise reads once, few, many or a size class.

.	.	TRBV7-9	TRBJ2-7	CASSPGVVYEQYF
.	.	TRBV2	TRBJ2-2	CASSGRRVNTGELFF
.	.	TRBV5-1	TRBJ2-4	CASSLVPPLGAKNIQYF
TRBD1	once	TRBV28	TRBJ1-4	CASRFLGQGAVGANEKLFF
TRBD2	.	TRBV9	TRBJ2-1	CASSVGSGPGLGNNEQFF
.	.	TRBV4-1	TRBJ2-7	CASSQATNRGALSSYEQYF
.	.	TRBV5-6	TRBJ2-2	CASSRNHLNTGELFF
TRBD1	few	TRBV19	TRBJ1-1	CASSRGTDVNTEAFF
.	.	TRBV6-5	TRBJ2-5	CASSHLGAQYF
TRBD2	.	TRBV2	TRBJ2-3	CASSERSGRALNTQYF
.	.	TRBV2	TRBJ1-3	CASSEAGRRTPHF
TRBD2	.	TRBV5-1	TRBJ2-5	CASSPFPPPTSGSSETQYF
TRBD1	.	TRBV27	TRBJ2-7	CASSLKATGGTYEQYF
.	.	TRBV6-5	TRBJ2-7	CASSYRYEQYF
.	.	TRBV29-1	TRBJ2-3	CSVGGPSTDTQYF
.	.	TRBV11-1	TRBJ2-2	CASSLVLGNTGELFF
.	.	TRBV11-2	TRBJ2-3	CASSLDLGVADTQYF
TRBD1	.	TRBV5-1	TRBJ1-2	CASSSSGTANYGYTF
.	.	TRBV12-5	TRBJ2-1	CASGLGSGAEQFF
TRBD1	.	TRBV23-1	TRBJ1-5	CASSLRDRGWEPQHF
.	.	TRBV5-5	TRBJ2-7	CASSLEGVSSYEQYF
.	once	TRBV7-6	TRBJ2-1	CASSVYREQFF
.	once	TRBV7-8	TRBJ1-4	CASSLQGYNEKLFF
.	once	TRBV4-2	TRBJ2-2	CASSPHRSGTGELFF
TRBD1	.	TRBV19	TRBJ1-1	CASRPGQSMNTEAFF
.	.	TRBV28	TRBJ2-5	CASSLGNRETQYF
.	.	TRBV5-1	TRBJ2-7	CASSKGTGTRGNEQYF
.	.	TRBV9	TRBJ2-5	CASSSRSGEETQYF
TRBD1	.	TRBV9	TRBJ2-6	CASSRTGSGANVLTF
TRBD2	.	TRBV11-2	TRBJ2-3	CASSSQGLAWDTQYF
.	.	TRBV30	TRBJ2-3	CAAWRGGDTQYF
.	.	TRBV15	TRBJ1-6	CATSRPDGPNSPLHF
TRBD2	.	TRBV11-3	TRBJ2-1	CASSRGRTSGSNEQFF
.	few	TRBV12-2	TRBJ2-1	CASRLGGLAEIEQFF
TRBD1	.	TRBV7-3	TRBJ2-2	CASSLTRTGGTGELFF
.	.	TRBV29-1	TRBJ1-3	CSVRTVAENTIYF
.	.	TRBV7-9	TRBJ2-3	CASSLGVGGWGGTDTQYF
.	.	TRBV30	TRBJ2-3	CAWMGDTQYF
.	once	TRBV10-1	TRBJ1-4	CASSEASPNMNNEKLFF
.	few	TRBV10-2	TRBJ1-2	CASQEGDYGYTF
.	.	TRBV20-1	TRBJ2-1	CSAPLQREQFF
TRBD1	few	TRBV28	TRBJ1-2	CATESGQDYGYTF
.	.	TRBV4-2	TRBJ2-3	CASSHYGGYTDTQYF
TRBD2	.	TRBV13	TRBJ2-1	CASSPPGTSAYNEQFF
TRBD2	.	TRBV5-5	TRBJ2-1	CASSLGLAVYNEQFF
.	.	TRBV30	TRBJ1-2	CAWSVGGVGYGYTF
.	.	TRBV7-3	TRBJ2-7	CASSLGSGTFYEQYF
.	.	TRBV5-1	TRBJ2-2	CASSFRAPKNTGELFF
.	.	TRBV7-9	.	CASSLGGQETQYF